A single T cell receptor beta chain is shown here with its context. Its target is not known. A much larger clonotype is one base distant, so this may be a read error. Amplification targeted TCR beta CDR3 regions from RNA transcripts. The HTBI set primed first-round TCR CDR3 RT-PCR. A single record per CDR3 protein comes from TCRdb applying MiXCR to the multiplex PCR reads. Among 450,000 to 700,000 distinct CDR3 sequences listed, around 45% were seen once. The entry originates in a study of T cells in Graves' hyperthyroidism and ophthalmopathy. Study-wide findings and caveats: Model output signaled ophthalmopathy a median about seven months ahead of onset.

Exclusion criteria comprised uncontrolled infection, other autoimmune disease, pregnancy or lactation. The diagnostic basis comprised clinical symptoms, serum thyroxine and TRAb, thyroid ultrasound and orbital computed tomography. CDR1 SGHDT and CDR2 YYEEEE come from the germline V gene. The CDR3 is 13 amino acids. The clonotype was recovered from an adult woman with Graves' disease, either hyperthyroidism or ophthalmopathy (not recorded which). This sequence joins TRBV5-6 and TRBJ2-7, with D uncertain. The sample taken for sequencing was peripheral blood or thyroid tissue (not recorded which). CDR3 sequence: CASSQDRTYEQHF. The CDR3 region has the DNA TGTGCCAGCAGCCAAGACCGGACCTACGAGCAGCACTTC. Based on the CDR3 plus reference TRBV5-6 and TRBJ2-7, the full variable domain is DAGVTQSPTHLIKTRGQQVTLRCSPKSGHDTVSWYQQALGQGPQFIFQYYEEEERQRGNFPDRFSGHQFPNYSSELNVNALLLGDSALYLCASSQDRTYEQHFGPGTRLTVT.